The clone carrying this T cell receptor beta chain came up a few times. Antigen: not known. The data stem from a study of response to subunit inactivated influenza vaccine. Study outcomes and limitations: Few additional T cells are recruited per seasonal influenza vaccination, authors suggested.

TCRdb re-called the RT-PCR reads with MiXCR, one entry per CDR3 protein. This sample has roughly 700,000 distinct CDR3 sequences, with approximately 14% found just once. Germline V gene lookup returns CDR1 SGHTA and CDR2 FQGNSA. The V and J ends lost 5 bases and 3 bases, in that order; junction bases with no gene match: 13. The CDR3 runs 16 residues. The source is a man aged 45-60 years who received an inactivated influenza vaccine. The chain links TRBV7-2 to TRBJ2-7; 7 positions match TRBD1. The specimen comprised PBMCs from blood, sampled 11 to 12 days after vaccination. CDR3 sequence reads: CASSARGGQKLYEQYF. In DNA, the CDR3 is TGTGCCAGCAGCGCCCGTGGGGGACAGAAGCTCTACGAGCAGTACTTC.